The next 26 T cell receptor beta chains were all read from a single sample in a study of blood T cell repertoires in COVID-19. The assay was immunoSEQ multiplex PCR, and TCRdb's table has in-frame clones only and misses some. The sample shows about 250,000 clones, 70% to 90% of them seen only once. Input material: peripheral blood. Receptors originate from a man older than 75 with acute or convalescent COVID-19.

On this clone itself: A junction boundary mismatches the germline segment, possibly from a read error. The rearrangement uses TRBV2 and TRBJ1-5; possible D gene TRBD1, 6 bases. In germline, CDR1 is SNHLY, CDR2 FYNNEI. The CDR3 runs 12 residues. CDR3 loop: CASQAGGQLQHF. The CDR3 DNA reads as TGTGCCAGCCAAGCAGGCGGACAGCTCCAGCATTTT. Based on the CDR3 plus reference TRBV2 and TRBJ1-5, the full variable domain is EPEVTQTPSHQVTQMGQEVILRCVPISNHLYFYWYRQILGQKVEFLVSFYNNEISEKSEIFDDQFSVERPDGSNFTLKIRSTKLEDSAMYFCASQAGGQLQHFGDGTRLSIL.

Notes on this clone: Within the sample, other DNA sequences also encode this same CDR3. The genes are TRBV20-1 and TRBJ1-5; D gene ambiguous. Per germline, CDR1 DFQATT and CDR2 SNEGSKA (reference sequence). The CDR3 is 13 residues long. V shed 3 bases and J shed 5 bases, with 11 bases lying between them. The CDR3 is CSASKGRDQPQHF. The CDR3 DNA is TGCAGTGCTAGTAAAGGGAGGGATCAGCCCCAGCATTTT.

This chain links TRBV5-6 with TRBJ2-1; TRBD2 agrees at 7 bases. The CDR3 is made up of 14 amino acids. Germline V gene sequence: CDR1 SGHDT, CDR2 YYEEEE. J gave up 8 bases and V 1 base, and 6 bases lay outside the gene matches. The CDR3, as DNA: TGTGCCAGCAGCTTGTGGGGGGGAAAGGATGAGCAGTTCTTC. Translated, it gives CASSLWGGKDEQFF.

This rearrangement joins TRBV4-2 to TRBJ2-5, with 11 bases lining up with TRBD2. V dropped 0 bases and J dropped 4; count of bases not matched to a gene: 16. Per the germline V gene, CDR1 is LGHNA and CDR2 is YNFKEQ. The CDR3 runs 20 residues. The CDR3 nucleotides are TGTGCCAGCAGCCAAGATCGAAGGCTAGCGGGGGGAAGAGCTGGAGAGACCCAGTACTTC. Encoded protein: CASSQDRRLAGGRAGETQYF.

The sample holds one count of this clone. The V gene is TRBV2, the J gene TRBJ2-2; TRBD2 is a possible D gene (5 bases). Trimming stripped 8 bases from V and 1 base from J, with 11 bases between. Germline CDR1 reads SNHLY; CDR2 reads FYNNEI. The CDR3 is 14 residues long. CDR3 coding DNA: TGTGCCAGCGGGCGGACTGAGAACACCGGGGAGCTGTTTTTT. Protein sequence: CASGRTENTGELFF.

Points on this clone: Other DNA sequences in this specimen translate into the identical CDR3. The genes are TRBV7-9 and TRBJ1-2; TRBD1 agrees at 7 bases. Germline values: CDR1 SEHNR, CDR2 FQNEAQ (reference sequence). The V segment lost 6 bases and the J segment 4 bases; nucleotides outside the gene matches: 5. The CDR3 has 13 amino acids. The CDR3 DNA reads as TGTGCCAGCAGTCCCGACAGGGTCTATGGCTACACCTTC. This gives the protein CASSPDRVYGYTF. Looking up the rest from reference TRBV7-9 and TRBJ1-2 gives the full variable domain: DTGVSQNPRHKITKRGQNVTFRCDPISEHNRLYWYRQTLGQGPEFLTYFQNEAQLEKSRLLSDRFSAERPKGSFSTLEIQRTEQGDSAMYLCASSPDRVYGYTFGSGTRLTVV.

The gene calls are TRBV27 and TRBJ1-1; D uncertain. V was pared by 3 bases and J by 4 bases, with 12 bases between. This CDR3 has 14 amino acids. Per germline, CDR1 MNHEY and CDR2 SMNVEV (reference sequence). The CDR3 bases are TGTGCCAGCAGTTTCCGGGAAGAGGGCACTGAAGCTTTCTTT. This codes for CASSFREEGTEAFF.

The gene calls are TRBV12-3 or TRBV12-4 and TRBJ1-2; D is possibly TRBD1 (6 bases). This CDR3 has 13 amino acids. V lost 4 bases and J 1 base, leaving 7 bases between the germline ends. The CDR3 DNA reads as TGTGCCAGCAGTTCACAGGGTAACTATGGCTACACCTTC. The encoded protein is CASSSQGNYGYTF.

This clone was detected once. CDR3 nucleotide sequence: TGTGCCTGCGACAGGCTCACAGATACGCAGTATTTT. It encodes CACDRLTDTQYF. The chain is built from TRBV12-3 or TRBV12-4 and TRBJ2-3; a weak D match, TRBD1 (6 bases). This CDR3 comprises 12 residues. V lost 11 bases and J lost 2, with 11 bases in between.

The chain joins TRBV7-2 to TRBJ1-4; 10 nucleotides align to TRBD1. CDR1 and CDR2 from the germline V gene are SGHTA and FQGNSA. This CDR3 comprises 16 residues. After removal of 0 bases from V and 8 bases from J, the junction contained 6 bases not matched to a gene. The CDR3 coding sequence is TGTGCCAGCAGCTTAGCGGGGACAGGGGCCGGGGAAAAACTGTTTTTT. Its translation is CASSLAGTGAGEKLFF.

The chain links TRBV7-2 to TRBJ2-3; TRBD2 might be the D (5 bases). Per the germline V gene, CDR1 is SGHTA and CDR2 is FQGNSA. V was trimmed by 5 bases and J by 2 bases, leaving 8 bases between them. The length of the CDR3 is 13 residues. Written as DNA, the CDR3 is TGTGCCAGCAGCGCCGACTACACAGATACGCAGTATTTT. Protein: CASSADYTDTQYF.

V gene TRBV5-4 combines with J gene TRBJ2-3; 10 bases are shared with TRBD2. The length of the CDR3 is 17 residues. CDR1 and CDR2 from the germline V gene are SGHNT and YYREEE (reference sequence). V shed 2 bases and J 3 bases; nucleotides not matched to a gene: 9. The CDR3 nucleotides read TGTGCCAGCAGCTTCGGAGCCGGACTAGCGGCAACAGATACGCAGTATTTT. This translates into CASSFGAGLAATDTQYF. Together with reference TRBV5-4 and TRBJ2-3, the CDR3 gives the full variable domain: ETGVTQSPTHLIKTRGQQVTLRCSSQSGHNTVSWYQQALGQGPQFIFQYYREEENGRGNFPPRFSGLQFPNYSSELNVNALELDDSALYLCASSFGAGLAATDTQYFGPGTRLTVL.

The chain couples TRBV27 to TRBJ1-3; D may be TRBD1 (6 bases). The CDR3 has 14 residues. Germline values: CDR1 MNHEY, CDR2 SMNVEV (reference sequence). The V and J ends lost 2 bases and 2 bases respectively, with 7 bases between them. DNA for the CDR3: TGTGCCAGCAGTTTAGCAGGGGCTGGAAACACCATATATTTT. As protein: CASSLAGAGNTIYF.

The chain has TRBV28 and TRBJ2-5; TRBD2 matches 8 bases. CDR1 is MDHEN, CDR2 SYDVKM, per germline. CDR3 length: 15 residues. The V gene end was trimmed by 2 bases and the J gene end by 4 bases; junction bases not matched to a gene: 6. In DNA form, the CDR3 reads TGTGCCAGCAGTTTAGCGGGAGCGGGGGTAGAGACCCAGTACTTC. Translated: CASSLAGAGVETQYF.

This clone was seen just once. The rearrangement uses TRBV4-1 and TRBJ2-1; 8 bases fit TRBD1. The V gene's germline CDR1 is MGHRA and CDR2 YSYEKL. V was clipped by 0 bases and J by 0 bases; unmatched bases: 16. The CDR3 is 21 amino acids. The DNA for the CDR3 is TGCGCCAGCAGCCAAGATACTCCGGGACAGGCCTTTATTCGCTCCTACAATGAGCAGTTCTTC. Translating it yields CASSQDTPGQAFIRSYNEQFF.

This clone was picked up one time. The chain links TRBV19 to TRBJ1-5, with no clear D. Germline V gene lookup returns CDR1 LNHDA and CDR2 SQIVND (reference sequence). The CDR3 totals 13 residues. V was trimmed by 2 bases and J by 11 bases, leaving 13 bases between them. The CDR3 reads CASSIYRAQSQHF. For the CDR3, the DNA is TGTGCCAGTAGTATATACCGAGCTCAATCCCAGCATTTT.

This clone was seen a single time. The CDR3 loop is CASSPRGAGETQYF. CDR3 nucleotide sequence: TGTGCCAGCAGTCCCAGGGGCGCTGGAGAGACCCAGTACTTC. The chain employs TRBV7-6 and TRBJ2-5, with TRBD1 as a possible D gene (6 bases). Germline CDR1 reads SGHVS; CDR2 reads FNYEAQ. The V end was cut by 6 bases, the J end by 4 bases, with 15 bases between. The CDR3 is 14 residues long.

V gene TRBV11-2 combines with J gene TRBJ1-4; 9 bases are shared with TRBD1. With 6 bases clipped from V and 5 bases from J, the junction kept 1 base outside the gene matches. Germline lookup yields CDR1 SGHAT and CDR2 FQNNGV. There are 13 residues in the CDR3. The CDR3 sequence is CASRTGGNEKLFF. CDR3 bases: TGTGCCAGCAGGACAGGGGGGAATGAAAAACTGTTTTTT. Full variable domain (outside the CDR3, taken from reference TRBV11-2 and TRBJ1-4): EAGVAQSPRYKIIEKRQSVAFWCNPISGHATLYWYQQILGQGPKLLIQFQNNGVVDDSQLPKDRFSAERLKGVDSTLKIQPAKLEDSAVYLCASRTGGNEKLFFGSGTQLSVL.

The chain has TRBV6-5 and TRBJ1-2, with D possibly being TRBD1 (5 bases). Germline CDR1 MNHEY, CDR2 SVGAGI. Between the trimmed V and J ends, which lost 0 bases and 14 bases, there was a span of 22 bases. The CDR3 totals 15 residues. The chain's CDR3 is CASSYSKSGTGRITF. The CDR3 DNA follows: TGTGCCAGCAGTTACTCGAAGTCGGGCACAGGAAGAATTACCTTC.

This chain uses TRBV7-3 with TRBJ2-2; a possible D gene is TRBD1 (6 bases). The CDR3 totals 15 residues. Trimming removed 5 bases from V and 3 bases from J, with 13 bases in between. Looked up from germline, CDR1 is SGHTA and CDR2 is FQGTGA. The CDR3 loop reads CASSPNRADTGELFF. The CDR3 DNA reads TGTGCCAGCAGCCCGAACAGGGCGGACACCGGGGAGCTGTTTTTT.

The CDR3 DNA reads as TGTGCCAGCAGCCTCTATCAGGGCACCAGCACAGATACGCAGTATTTT. Residues: CASSLYQGTSTDTQYF. The rearrangement joins TRBV7-9 to TRBJ2-3, with D perhaps TRBD1 (5 bases). With 5 bases removed from V and 0 bases from J, the gap between germline ends came to 15 bases. CDR1 and CDR2 (germline): SEHNR, FQNEAQ (reference sequence). This CDR3 region has 16 residues.

V usage is TRBV5-5 and J usage is TRBJ2-7, with 7 bases matching TRBD2. The CDR3 totals 14 residues. J lost 2 bases, V lost 4 bases, and 6 bases had no gene match. CDR1 is SGHKS and CDR2 is YYEKEE in the germline V gene (reference sequence). CDR3 region: CASSPGTNTYEQYF. In DNA form, the CDR3 reads TGTGCCAGCAGCCCCGGGACTAACACCTACGAGCAGTACTTC.

This chain joins TRBV3-1 (or the pseudogene TRBV3-2) and TRBJ1-6; D uncertain. The CDR3 sequence is 14 residues long. V was clipped by 1 base and J by 5 bases, with 6 bases between them. Looked up from germline, CDR1 is LGHDT and CDR2 is YNNKEL (reference sequence). The CDR3 protein is CASSQVPNNSPLHF. The CDR3 bases are TGTGCCAGCAGCCAAGTTCCTAATAATTCACCCCTCCACTTT.

The chain joins TRBV7-8 to TRBJ2-1; 11 bases are shared with TRBD2. The junction had 11 bases not matched to a gene; V was cut back by 3 bases and J by 7 bases. The CDR3 length is 17 residues. The germline V gene encodes CDR1 SGHVS and CDR2 FQNEAQ. In DNA, the CDR3 is TGTGCCAGCAGCTTGAATCCCACTAGCGGGAGAGTGAATGAGCAGTTCTTC. Translating it yields CASSLNPTSGRVNEQFF.

The rearrangement links TRBV2 to TRBJ1-4, with 8 bases lining up with TRBD1. Germline assignment: CDR1 SNHLY and CDR2 FYNNEI. The ends lost 6 bases at V and 6 bases at J; junction bases unmatched: 9. CDR3 size: 15 residues. CDR3 bases: TGTGCCAGCAGCTCTGACAGGGGTGGGCATGAAAAACTGTTTTTT. Its translation: CASSSDRGGHEKLFF.

The chain employs TRBV10-2 and TRBJ1-2; D not certain. The germline V and J ends were trimmed by 2 bases and 2 bases, with 15 bases remaining between them. Per the germline V gene, CDR1 is WSHSY and CDR2 is SAAADI. CDR3 length: 16 amino acids. The CDR3 reads CASSEMGLQRNYGYTF. The CDR3 region has the DNA TGCGCCAGCAGTGAGATGGGTCTACAGAGAAACTATGGCTACACCTTC.